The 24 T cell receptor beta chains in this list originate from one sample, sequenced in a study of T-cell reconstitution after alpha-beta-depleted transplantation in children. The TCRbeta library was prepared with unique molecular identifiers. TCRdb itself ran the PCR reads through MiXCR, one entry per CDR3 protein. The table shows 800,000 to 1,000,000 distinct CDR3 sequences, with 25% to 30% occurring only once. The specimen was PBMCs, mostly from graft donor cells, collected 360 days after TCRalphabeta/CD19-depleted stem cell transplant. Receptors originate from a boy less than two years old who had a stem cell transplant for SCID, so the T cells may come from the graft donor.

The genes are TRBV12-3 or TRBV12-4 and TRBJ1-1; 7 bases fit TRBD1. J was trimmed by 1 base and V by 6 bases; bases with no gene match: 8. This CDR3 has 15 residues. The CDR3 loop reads CASSLEGQKNTEAFF. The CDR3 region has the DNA TGTGCCAGCAGCCTCGAGGGACAGAAGAACACTGAAGCTTTCTTT.

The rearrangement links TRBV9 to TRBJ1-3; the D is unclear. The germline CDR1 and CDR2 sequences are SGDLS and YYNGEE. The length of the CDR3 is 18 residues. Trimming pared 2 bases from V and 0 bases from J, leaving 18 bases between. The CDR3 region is CASSVASSLGRSGNTIYF. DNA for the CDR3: TGTGCCAGCAGCGTGGCGTCGTCCCTCGGGCGCTCTGGAAACACCATATATTTT.

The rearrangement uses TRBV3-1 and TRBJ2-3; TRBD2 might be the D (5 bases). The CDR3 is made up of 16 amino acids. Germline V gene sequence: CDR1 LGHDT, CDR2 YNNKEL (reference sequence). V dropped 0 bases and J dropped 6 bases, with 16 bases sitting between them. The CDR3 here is CASSQDQGEGPDTQYF. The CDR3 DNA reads TGTGCCAGCAGCCAAGATCAAGGAGAGGGTCCCGATACGCAGTATTTT.

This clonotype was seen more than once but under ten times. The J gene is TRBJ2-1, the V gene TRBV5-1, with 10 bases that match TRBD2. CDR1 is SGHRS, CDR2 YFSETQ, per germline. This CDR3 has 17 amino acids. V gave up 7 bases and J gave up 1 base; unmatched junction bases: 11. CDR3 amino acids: CASSRQRGGLSYNEQFF. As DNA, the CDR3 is TGCGCCAGCTCCCGTCAGCGGGGGGGCCTTTCCTACAATGAGCAGTTCTTC.

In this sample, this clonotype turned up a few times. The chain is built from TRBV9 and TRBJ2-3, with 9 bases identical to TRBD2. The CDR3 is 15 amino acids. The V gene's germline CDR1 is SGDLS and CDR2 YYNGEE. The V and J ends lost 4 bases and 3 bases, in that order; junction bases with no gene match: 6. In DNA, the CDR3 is TGTGCCAGCAGCCCCGGGACTAGCAATACAGATACGCAGTATTTT. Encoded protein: CASSPGTSNTDTQYF.

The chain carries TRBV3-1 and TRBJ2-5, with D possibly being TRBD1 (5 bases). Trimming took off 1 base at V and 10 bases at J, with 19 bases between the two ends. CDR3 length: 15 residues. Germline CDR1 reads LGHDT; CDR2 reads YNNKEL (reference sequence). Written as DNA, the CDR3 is TGTGCCAGCAGCCAAGTGTCGGCAGGGCCCGCGGTCCAGTACTTC. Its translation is CASSQVSAGPAVQYF.

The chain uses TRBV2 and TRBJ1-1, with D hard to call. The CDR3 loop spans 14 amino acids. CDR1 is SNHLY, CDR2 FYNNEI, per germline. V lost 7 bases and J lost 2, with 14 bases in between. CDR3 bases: TGTGCCAGCATGCGGGAGCGGGAAAACACTGAAGCTTTCTTT. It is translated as CASMRERENTEAFF.

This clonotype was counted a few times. CDR3 sequence reads: CASSLRPGWRDEQFF. The DNA of the CDR3 is TGTGCCAGCTCACTCCGGCCAGGGTGGAGGGATGAGCAGTTCTTC. The rearrangement joins TRBV5-6 to TRBJ2-1; TRBD2 is a possible D gene (6 bases). V dropped 7 bases and J dropped 8 bases, with 22 bases sitting between them. The V gene's germline CDR1 is SGHDT and CDR2 YYEEEE. The CDR3 covers 15 residues.

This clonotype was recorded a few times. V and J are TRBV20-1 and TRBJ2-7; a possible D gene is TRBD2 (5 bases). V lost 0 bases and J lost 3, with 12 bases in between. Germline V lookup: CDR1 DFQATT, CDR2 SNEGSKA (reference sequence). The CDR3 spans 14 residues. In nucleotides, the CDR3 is TGCAGTGCTAGAGATCCACGAGGAGGCTACGAGCAGTACTTC. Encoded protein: CSARDPRGGYEQYF.

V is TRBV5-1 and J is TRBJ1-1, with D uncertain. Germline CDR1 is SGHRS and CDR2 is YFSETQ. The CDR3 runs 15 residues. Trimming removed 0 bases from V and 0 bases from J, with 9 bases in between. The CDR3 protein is CASSLDGELNTEAFF. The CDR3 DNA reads TGCGCCAGCAGCTTGGATGGGGAATTGAACACTGAAGCTTTCTTT.

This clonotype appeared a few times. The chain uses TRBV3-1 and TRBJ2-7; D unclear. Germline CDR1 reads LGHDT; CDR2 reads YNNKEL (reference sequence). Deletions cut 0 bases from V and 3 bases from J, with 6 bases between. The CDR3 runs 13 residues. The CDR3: CASSQDGCYEQYF. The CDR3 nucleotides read TGTGCCAGCAGCCAAGACGGCTGCTACGAGCAGTACTTC.

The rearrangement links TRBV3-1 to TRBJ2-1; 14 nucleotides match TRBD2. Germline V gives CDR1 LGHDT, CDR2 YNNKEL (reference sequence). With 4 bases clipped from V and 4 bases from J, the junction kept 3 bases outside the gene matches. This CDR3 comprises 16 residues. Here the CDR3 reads CASSRTSGGSYNEQFF. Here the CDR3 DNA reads TGTGCCAGCAGCCGGACTAGCGGGGGGTCGTACAATGAGCAGTTCTTC.

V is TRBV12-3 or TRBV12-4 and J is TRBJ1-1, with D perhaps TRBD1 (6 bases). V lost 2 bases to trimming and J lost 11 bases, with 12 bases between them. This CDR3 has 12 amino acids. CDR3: CASSLRGAKAFF. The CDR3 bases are TGTGCCAGCAGTTTACGGGGGGCGAAGGCTTTCTTT.

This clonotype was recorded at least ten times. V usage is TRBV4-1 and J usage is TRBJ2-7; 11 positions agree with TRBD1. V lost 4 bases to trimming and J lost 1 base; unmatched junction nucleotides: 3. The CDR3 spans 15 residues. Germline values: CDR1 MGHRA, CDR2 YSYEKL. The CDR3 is CASSLGQGVSYEQYF. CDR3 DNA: TGCGCCAGCAGCCTGGGACAGGGGGTTTCCTACGAGCAGTACTTC.

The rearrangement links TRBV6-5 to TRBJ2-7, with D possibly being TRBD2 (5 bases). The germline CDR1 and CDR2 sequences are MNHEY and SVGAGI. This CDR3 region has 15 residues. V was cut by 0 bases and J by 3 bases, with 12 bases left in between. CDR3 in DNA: TGTGCCAGCAGTTACTCCGGGGTGGCTGACTACGAGCAGTACTTC. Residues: CASSYSGVADYEQYF.

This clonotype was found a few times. Here the CDR3 reads CASSQVKRTAVNTEAFF. DNA of the CDR3: TGTGCCAGCAGCCAAGTCAAGAGGACAGCCGTGAACACTGAAGCTTTCTTT. The chain carries TRBV4-2 and TRBJ1-1; TRBD1 might be the D (6 bases). Germline V gene lookup returns CDR1 LGHNA and CDR2 YNFKEQ. The CDR3 extends over 17 amino acids. V was clipped by 1 base and J by 0 bases, with 15 bases between them.

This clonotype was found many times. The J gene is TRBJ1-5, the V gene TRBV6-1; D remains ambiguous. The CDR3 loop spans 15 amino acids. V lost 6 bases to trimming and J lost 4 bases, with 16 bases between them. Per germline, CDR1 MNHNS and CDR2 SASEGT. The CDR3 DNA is TGTGCCAGCAGCCAACGGTGGGGTAGGAATCAGCCCCAGCATTTT. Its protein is CASSQRWGRNQPQHF.

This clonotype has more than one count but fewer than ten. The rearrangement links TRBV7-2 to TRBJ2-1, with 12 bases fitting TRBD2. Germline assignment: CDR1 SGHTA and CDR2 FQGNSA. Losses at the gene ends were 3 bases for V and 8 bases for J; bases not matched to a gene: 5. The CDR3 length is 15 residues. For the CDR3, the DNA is TGTGCCAGCAGCTTCGCTAGCGGGGGGGCCCATGAGCAGTTCTTC. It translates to CASSFASGGAHEQFF. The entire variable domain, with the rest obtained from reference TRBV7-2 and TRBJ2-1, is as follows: GAGVSQSPSNKVTEKGKDVELRCDPISGHTALYWYRQSLGQGLEFLIYFQGNSAPDKSGLPSDRFSAERTGGSVSTLTIQRTQQEDSAVYLCASSFASGGAHEQFFGPGTRLTVL.

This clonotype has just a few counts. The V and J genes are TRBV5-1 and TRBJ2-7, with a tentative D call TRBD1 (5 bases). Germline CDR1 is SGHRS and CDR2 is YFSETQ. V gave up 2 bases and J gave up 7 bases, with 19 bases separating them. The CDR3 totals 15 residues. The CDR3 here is CASSLTQGILYEQYF. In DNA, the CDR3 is TGCGCCAGCAGCTTAACGCAGGGAATCCTGTATGAGCAGTACTTC.

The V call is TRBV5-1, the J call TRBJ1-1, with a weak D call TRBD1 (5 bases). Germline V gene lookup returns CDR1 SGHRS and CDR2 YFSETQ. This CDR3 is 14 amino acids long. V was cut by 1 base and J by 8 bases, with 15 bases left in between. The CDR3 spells CASSLNPGPGEAFF. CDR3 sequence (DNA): TGCGCCAGCAGCTTGAACCCAGGGCCCGGCGAAGCTTTCTTT.

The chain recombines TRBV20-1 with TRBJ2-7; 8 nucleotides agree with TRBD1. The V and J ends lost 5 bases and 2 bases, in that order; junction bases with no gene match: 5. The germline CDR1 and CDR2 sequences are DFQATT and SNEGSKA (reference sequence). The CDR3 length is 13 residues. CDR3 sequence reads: CSAGTGLPYEQYF. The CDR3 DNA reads TGCAGTGCTGGGACAGGATTACCCTACGAGCAGTACTTC.

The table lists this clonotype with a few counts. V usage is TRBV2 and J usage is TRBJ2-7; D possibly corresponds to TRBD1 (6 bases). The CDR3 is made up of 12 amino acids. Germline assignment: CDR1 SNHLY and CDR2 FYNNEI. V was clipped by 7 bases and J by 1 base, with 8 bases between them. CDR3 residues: CASTGDSYEQYF. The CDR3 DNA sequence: TGTGCCAGCACAGGGGATTCCTACGAGCAGTACTTC.

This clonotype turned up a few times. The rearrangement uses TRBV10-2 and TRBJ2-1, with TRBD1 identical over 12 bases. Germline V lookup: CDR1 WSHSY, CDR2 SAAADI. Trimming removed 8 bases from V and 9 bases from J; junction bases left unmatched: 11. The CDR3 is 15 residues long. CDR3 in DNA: TGCGCCAGCGCCTTTTCGGGACAGGGGGCGTTTGAGCAGTTCTTC. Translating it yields CASAFSGQGAFEQFF.

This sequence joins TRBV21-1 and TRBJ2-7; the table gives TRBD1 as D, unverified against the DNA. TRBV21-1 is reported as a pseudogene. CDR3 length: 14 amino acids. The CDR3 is CASSCGTGPYEQYF. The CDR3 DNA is TGTGCCAGCAGTTGCGGGACAGGGCCCTACGAGCAGTACTTC.